These 17 T cell receptor beta chains were all obtained from the same sample, sequenced in a study of human T cells and chemical hapten exposure. Time point reported: healthy volunteer bleed at 6 weeks. Blood, whole and unfractionated, served as the source for total RNA extraction. TCRdb recomputed calls from the RACE reads with MiXCR, one row per CDR3 protein. In the table there are about 77,000 distinct CDR3 sequences, 8.5% to 10% of which are singletons. The sequencing sample was made of whole blood. The receptors stem from a female donor in good health. Some clones in this sample may be carry-over from other donors' samples.

This clonotype was counted many times. V usage is TRBV4-2 and J usage is TRBJ1-1, with D possibly being TRBD1 (5 bases). The germline V and J ends were trimmed by 7 bases and 7 bases, with 28 bases remaining between them. Germline CDR1 is LGHNA and CDR2 is YNFKEQ. The length of the CDR3 is 17 residues. The CDR3 is CASTKSANVGGYDEAFF. CDR3 DNA: TGTGCCAGCACGAAATCAGCCAACGTCGGGGGGTATGATGAAGCTTTCTTT.

Turning to this clonotype: Mismatch with germline at one junction end may stem from a read error. The rearrangement joins TRBV12-3 or TRBV12-4 to TRBJ1-5; 7 nucleotides line up with TRBD1. The CDR3 extends over 14 amino acids. CDR3 loop: CASSSTGTERPQNF. Here the CDR3 DNA reads TGTGCCAGCAGCTCAACCGGGACAGAACGGCCCCAGAATTTT.

There are a few counts of this clonotype. The chain couples TRBV6-6 to TRBJ2-7, with 9 bases lining up with TRBD1. CDR1 is MNHNY, CDR2 SVGAGI, per germline (reference sequence). The V segment lost 2 bases and the J segment 4 bases; nucleotides outside the gene matches: 12. The CDR3 is 17 amino acids. CDR3 DNA: TGTGCCAGCAGTTACGGGACAGGGAATGACCGACCATACGAGCAGTACTTC. It specifies CASSYGTGNDRPYEQYF.

Remarks on this clonotype: Just one base apart from a much larger clone, this may be a read error. J is TRBJ2-6 and V is TRBV6-5; no clear D gene. Germline CDR1 is MNHEY and CDR2 is SVGAGI. The V end lost 4 bases, the J end lost 7 bases, and 29 bases lay between the germline ends. There are 20 residues in the CDR3. Written as DNA, the CDR3 is TGTGCCAGCAGTTTTACACCACATCTCTGGGGTGTACGCAGAGCCAACGTCCTGACTTTC. Its protein is CASSFTPHLWGVRRANVLTF.

Turning to this clonotype: This may arise from a read error, as a much more abundant clone is one base away. The rearrangement uses TRBV10-3 and TRBJ2-7; the D gene is possibly TRBD1 (6 bases). This CDR3 contains 13 residues. Germline-derived CDR1 and CDR2 are ENHRY and SYGVKD. CDR3 amino acids: CAISADSGYDQYF. CDR3 in DNA: TGTGCCATCAGTGCGGACAGTGGGTACGATCAGTACTTC.

This clonotype occurred a few times. DNA for the CDR3: TGTGCCAGCAGCCAGGGGGACGGAGGCTTTAGCAATCAGCCCCAGCATTTT. Protein: CASSQGDGGFSNQPQHF. V is TRBV21-1 and J is TRBJ1-5; the table's TRBD1 call for D was not verified on the DNA. TRBV21-1 is shown as a pseudogene. CDR3 length equals 17 residues.

This clonotype was observed many times. The chain couples TRBV29-1 to TRBJ1-2; a possible D gene is TRBD1 (5 bases). CDR3 length: 12 amino acids. The V gene's germline CDR1 is SQVTM and CDR2 ANQGSEA. Trimming stripped 7 bases from V and 5 bases from J, with 14 bases between. The CDR3 coding sequence is TGCAGCGCCGGCTGGGGCACGTATGGCTACACCTTC. Translated: CSAGWGTYGYTF.

This clonotype was counted many times. V is TRBV3-1 and J is TRBJ1-2; unclear D gene. Trimming pared 2 bases from V and 2 bases from J, leaving 15 bases between. Per the germline V gene, CDR1 is LGHDT and CDR2 is YNNKEL (reference sequence). The CDR3 has 16 amino acids. The CDR3 region has the DNA TGTGCCAGCAGCCAAAGTCGCTCCCTCTCCAACTATGGCTACACCTTC. It is translated as CASSQSRSLSNYGYTF.

The rearrangement uses TRBV27 and TRBJ1-4, with D hard to call. The CDR3 has 14 residues. Germline CDR1 is MNHEY and CDR2 is SMNVEV (reference sequence). Trimming took 6 bases from V and 8 from J, leaving 16 bases between them. CDR3 region: CASSPNEAGEKLFF. The CDR3 nucleotides are TGTGCCAGCAGCCCCAATGAGGCGGGGGAAAAACTGTTTTTT.

There are many counts of this clonotype. This chain uses TRBV7-3 with TRBJ2-3; D uncertain. V was clipped by 2 bases and J by 0 bases, with 9 bases between them. Germline lookup yields CDR1 SGHTA and CDR2 FQGTGA. The CDR3 is made up of 15 amino acids. In nucleotides, the CDR3 is TGTGCCAGCAGCTTATATGTCGGCAGCACAGATACGCAGTATTTT. This translates into CASSLYVGSTDTQYF.

This clonotype was observed a handful of times. The CDR3 DNA reads as TGTGCCATCAGCCCTAGCGGGGGGGAAACAGATACGCAGTATTTT. It specifies CAISPSGGETDTQYF. The rearrangement joins TRBV10-3 to TRBJ2-3, with TRBD2 matching 12 bases. Germline V gene sequence: CDR1 ENHRY, CDR2 SYGVKD. The CDR3 length is 15 residues. The ends lost 6 bases at V and 3 bases at J; junction bases unmatched: 4.

A few counts support this clonotype. V usage is TRBV3-1 and J usage is TRBJ1-5, with D perhaps TRBD1 (5 bases). Per germline, CDR1 LGHDT and CDR2 YNNKEL (reference sequence). V was trimmed by 4 bases and J by 4 bases, leaving 8 bases between them. The CDR3 is made up of 13 amino acids. The CDR3 reads CASSPTVNQPQHF. CDR3 nucleotides: TGTGCCAGCAGCCCGACAGTTAATCAGCCCCAGCATTTT.

This clonotype is labeled medium-sized. The V gene is TRBV5-1, the J gene TRBJ1-2; weak D call: TRBD1 (6 bases). CDR3 length equals 13 residues. Trimming shortened V by 0 bases and J by 6 bases, and 9 bases separated the two germline ends. Germline assignment: CDR1 SGHRS and CDR2 YFSETQ. CDR3 nucleotides: TGCGCCAGCAGCTTGGCAGGGGATGATGGCTACACCTTC. As protein: CASSLAGDDGYTF.

The chain links TRBV19 to TRBJ2-1, with 9 bases fitting TRBD2. CDR3 length: 15 amino acids. Losses at the gene ends were 4 bases for V and 6 bases for J; bases not matched to a gene: 7. CDR1 LNHDA and CDR2 SQIVND come from the germline V gene (reference sequence). The CDR3 DNA reads as TGTGCCAGTAGTAGGGCGGCGGGGGGGCCCAATGAGCAGTTCTTC. This encodes CASSRAAGGPNEQFF.

This clonotype was seen more than once but under ten times. This chain links TRBV12-3 or TRBV12-4 with TRBJ2-3, with D hard to call. There are 11 residues in the CDR3. Trimming took off 7 bases at V and 5 bases at J, with 7 bases between the two ends. The CDR3 DNA reads TGTGCCAGCAACGCCGGAGATACGCAGTATTTT. It specifies CASNAGDTQYF.

This clonotype has just a few counts. The chain couples TRBV14 to TRBJ1-4; D is unresolved. Germline loops: CDR1 SGHDN, CDR2 FVKESK. The CDR3 loop spans 15 amino acids. V was clipped by 4 bases and J by 4 bases, with 13 bases between them. The CDR3 nucleotides read TGTGCCAGCAGCCCGCGCCACAGTTATAATGAAAAACTGTTTTTT. This sequence encodes CASSPRHSYNEKLFF.

This clonotype was observed a handful of times. The V call is TRBV12-3 or TRBV12-4, the J call TRBJ2-4; D tentatively reads TRBD1 or TRBD2 (7 bases each). The CDR3 length is 15 residues. The V end lost 6 bases, the J end lost 1 base, and 13 bases lay between the germline ends. The CDR3, as DNA: TGTGCCAGCAGACGGCAGGGGGGGGCCAAAAACATTCAGTACTTC. This gives the protein CASRRQGGAKNIQYF.